The 9 T cell receptor beta chains given below trace back to one sample, sequenced in a study of cytomegalovirus exposure and HLA in healthy donors. Only in-frame clones appear in the TCRdb table, and some are missing; sequencing was by immunoSEQ multiplex PCR. Here the sample spans about 400,000 clones, 86% being singletons. The sequenced sample consisted of PBMCs. The receptors come from a woman aged 18-29 years in good health and CMV-seronegative.

The chain joins TRBV10-1 to TRBJ2-1; tentative D call: TRBD1 (6 bases). The length of the CDR3 is 12 residues. V gave up 5 bases and J gave up 8 bases, with 10 bases separating them. In germline, CDR1 is WNHNN, CDR2 SYGVQD (reference sequence). The CDR3 region has the DNA TGCGCCAGCAGTTTGGACAGTTATGAGCAGTTCTTC. This gives the protein CASSLDSYEQFF.

The sample holds one count of this clone. This sequence joins TRBV5-1 and TRBJ2-1; no firm D call. Per germline, CDR1 SGHRS and CDR2 YFSETQ. The V gene lost 0 bases and the J gene lost 6 bases, with 7 bases spanning the gap. The CDR3 has 13 amino acids. DNA for the CDR3: TGCGCCAGCAGCTTGGGACTCCTCAATGAGCAGTTCTTC. This encodes CASSLGLLNEQFF.

The J gene is TRBJ2-7, the V gene TRBV5-1; TRBD1 matches 9 bases. The germline V gene encodes CDR1 SGHRS and CDR2 YFSETQ. The CDR3 length is 16 residues. Trimming at V came to 4 bases and at J to 2 bases, leaving 10 bases not matched to a gene. Written as DNA, the CDR3 is TGCGCCAGCAGCCCTACCGGACAGGGGCTACCCTACGAGCAGTACTTC. Its translation is CASSPTGQGLPYEQYF.

V is TRBV5-4 and J is TRBJ1-2, with 8 positions matching TRBD1. The germline gives CDR1 SGHNT, CDR2 YYREEE (reference sequence). The CDR3 has 15 residues. With V trimmed by 2 bases and J by 5 bases, 8 bases remained unmatched. The CDR3 region is CASSFPGQGVYGYTF. The DNA for the CDR3 is TGTGCCAGCAGCTTTCCTGGACAGGGAGTTTATGGCTACACCTTC.

The rearrangement links TRBV28 to TRBJ1-5; no clear D gene. Per germline, CDR1 MDHEN and CDR2 SYDVKM. The length of the CDR3 is 14 residues. The V end lost 3 bases, the J end lost 4 bases, and 10 bases lay between the germline ends. The CDR3 DNA is TGTGCCAGCAGTTTCCACCCTACTAATCAGCCCCAGCATTTT. Residues: CASSFHPTNQPQHF.

The chain carries TRBV14 and TRBJ2-7, with D possibly TRBD1 on 9 matching bases. Germline assignment: CDR1 SGHDN and CDR2 FVKESK. The CDR3 length is 15 residues. Trimming stripped 4 bases from V and 3 bases from J, with 16 bases between. This CDR3 is CASSPQGAGGYEQYF. The CDR3 bases are TGTGCCAGCAGCCCACAGGGGGCGGGAGGCTACGAGCAGTACTTC.

This chain joins TRBV10-1 and TRBJ2-5, with a possible D match to TRBD1 (6 bases). The CDR3 consists of 14 residues. V shed 4 bases and J shed 1 base, with 10 bases lying between them. CDR1 and CDR2 (germline): WNHNN, SYGVQD (reference sequence). The CDR3 bases are TGCGCCAGCAGTGCCGGGACACGCCAAGAGACCCAGTACTTC. Encoded protein: CASSAGTRQETQYF.

This clone was seen a few times. A read error is possible here, since a much larger clone lies one base away. The gene calls are TRBV28 and TRBJ1-5, with a weak D call TRBD1 (6 bases). Germline V lookup: CDR1 MDHEN, CDR2 SYDVKM. The V end was cut by 4 bases, the J end by 1 base, with 8 bases between. This CDR3 spans 14 amino acids. The DNA of the CDR3 is TGTGCCAGCAGTTCCGGACAGAGCAATCAGCCCCAGCATTTT. This gives the protein CASSSGQSNQPQHF.

The rearrangement uses TRBV27 and TRBJ2-5; 7 positions match TRBD1. CDR3 length: 15 residues. V lost 2 bases to trimming and J lost 2 bases; unmatched junction nucleotides: 5. Per the germline V gene, CDR1 is MNHEY and CDR2 is SMNVEV (reference sequence). This CDR3 is CASSLGTAIQETQYF. DNA for the CDR3: TGTGCCAGCAGTTTAGGGACAGCAATTCAAGAGACCCAGTACTTC.